This TCR beta chain was recorded in a study of cytomegalovirus exposure and HLA in healthy donors. V dropped 0 bases and J dropped 8; count of bases not matched to a gene: 4. The CDR3 is 14 amino acids. Germline CDR1 is SGHDT and CDR2 is YYEEEE. Produced via immunoSEQ multiplex PCR; TCRdb's table is partial and in-frame only. The sample has under 140,000 clones, approximately 89% seen once. The sequenced sample was PBMCs. The receptor's source is a woman aged 18-29 years in good health and CMV-seronegative. This chain links TRBV5-6 with TRBJ1-4, with 7 nucleotides matching TRBD1. The CDR3 here is CASSLDGGGEKLFF. CDR3 coding DNA: TGTGCCAGCAGCTTGGACGGAGGGGGCGAAAAACTGTTTTTT.